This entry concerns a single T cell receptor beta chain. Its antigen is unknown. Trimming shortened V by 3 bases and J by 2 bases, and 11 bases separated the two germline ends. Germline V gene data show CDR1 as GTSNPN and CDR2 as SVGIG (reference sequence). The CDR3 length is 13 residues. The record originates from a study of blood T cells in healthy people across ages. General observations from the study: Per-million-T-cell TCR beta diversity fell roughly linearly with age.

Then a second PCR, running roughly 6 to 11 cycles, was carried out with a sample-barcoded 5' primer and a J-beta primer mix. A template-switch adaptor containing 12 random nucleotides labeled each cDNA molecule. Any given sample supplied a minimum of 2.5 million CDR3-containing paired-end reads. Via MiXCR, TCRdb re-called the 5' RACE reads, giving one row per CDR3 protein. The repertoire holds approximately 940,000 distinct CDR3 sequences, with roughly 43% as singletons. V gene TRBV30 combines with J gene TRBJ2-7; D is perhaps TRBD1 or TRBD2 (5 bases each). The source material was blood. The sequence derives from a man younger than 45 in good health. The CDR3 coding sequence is TGTGCCTGGAGCCGGGACCGGACCTACGAGCAGTACTTC. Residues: CAWSRDRTYEQYF.